In this sample, the clone carrying this T cell receptor (beta chain) turned up a few times. Its antigen is as yet unknown. Next came a second PCR, run for about 6 to 11 cycles, which used a sample-barcoded 5' primer along with a J-beta primer mix. TCRdb processed the 5' RACE reads anew with MiXCR; each CDR3 protein has one entry. The repertoire holds 1.5 million to 1.8 million distinct CDR3 sequences, with roughly 43% as singletons. The data are from a study of blood T cells in healthy people across ages. Overall study findings and caveats: There was no known CMV status for donors, so expanded clonotype changes were possibly confounded. It was held that the diversity estimates obtained from one million T cells were underestimates.

V trimming: 1 base; J trimming: 2 bases; junction bases outside the gene matches: 4. This CDR3 contains 14 residues. CDR1 is SQVTM, CDR2 ANQGSEA, per germline. This chain uses TRBV29-1 with TRBJ2-7; 8 bases agree with TRBD2. This sequence was found in a woman younger than 35 in good health. Sequencing was done on a sample of blood. The CDR3 sequence: CSVEGTSRTYEQYF. CDR3 DNA sequence: TGCAGCGTTGAAGGGACTAGCCGTACCTACGAGCAGTACTTC.